This TCR beta chain was documented in a study of monozygotic twins with inflammatory bowel disease. General study points: Repertoire similarity did not differ between concordant and discordant twins, possibly owing to limited power.

Reanalyzing the 5' RACE reads, TCRdb keeps one entry per CDR3 protein, without DNA. The sample has 200,000 to 250,000 distinct CDR3 sequences. Germline assignment: CDR1 LGHDT and CDR2 YNNKEL (reference sequence). There are 16 residues in the CDR3. As to this clonotype: Its specificity is unknown.

This TCR came from a human donor with ulcerative colitis or Crohn's disease, or a healthy co-twin of an affected twin (not recorded which). Sequencing input: blood. This chain uses TRBV3-1 with TRBJ2-1. Here the CDR3 reads CASSQRSSGYYNEQFF.